This TCR beta chain was recovered during a study of T cells after yellow fever vaccination. In the study overall: For low cell numbers, libraries were made with SMART-Seq v4 Ultra Low Input. Study observations and caveats: The study re-detected most primary-vaccination clones after the booster (about 96% CD4, approximately 88% CD8).

The 5'RACE template-switching step produced TCR cDNA and added a universal primer site and UMIs. TCRdb itself ran the 5' RACE reads through MiXCR, one entry per CDR3 protein. The sample carries about 180,000 distinct CDR3 sequences, about 6% recorded once. A word on this clonotype: The antigen remains undetermined.

The CDR3 is 15 amino acids. The V gene end was trimmed by 6 bases and the J gene end by 1 base; junction bases not matched to a gene: 5. CDR1 is SGHTA, CDR2 FQGNSA, per germline. The TCR comes from a man between 18 and 35 years old who received the YFV17D yellow fever vaccine. Sample: CD4+ T cells sorted from PBMCs, taken on the day of the first yellow fever vaccination. The chain is built from TRBV7-2 and TRBJ2-1; TRBD2 matches 8 bases. CDR3 bases: TGTGCCAGCAGAAGGGCGGGGGGATCCTACAATGAGCAGTTCTTC. It specifies CASRRAGGSYNEQFF.